The next 27 T cell receptor beta chains were all read from a single sample in a study of Ad26.COV2.S vaccination and SARS-CoV-2 variants. Treatment in this sample: roughly 19 received Ad26.COV2.S at low or high dose, single or two shots; roughly five received placebo; per-sample allocation not given. Day 63 after the first vaccine or placebo injection was the time point for sampling. Repertoires were generated with immunoSEQ multiplex PCR, while TCRdb's copy carries only in-frame clones and drops some. The table has roughly 380,000 clones, around 83% seen once. Sequencing used peripheral blood, obtained in a trial of Ad26.COV2.S vaccine versus placebo. Receptors were obtained from a person between 18 and 60 years old who received the Ad26.COV2.S COVID-19 vaccine or a placebo.

This chain joins TRBV2 and TRBJ1-4; the match to TRBD1 covers 10 bases. Germline V CDR1 and CDR2: SNHLY, FYNNEI. V dropped 3 bases and J dropped 8; count of bases not matched to a gene: 6. This CDR3 has 15 amino acids. CDR3 region: CASSEGTGANEKLFF. DNA for the CDR3: TGTGCCAGCAGTGAGGGGACAGGGGCGAACGAAAAACTGTTTTTT.

J is TRBJ2-1 and V is TRBV28, with 14 bases that match TRBD2. With V trimmed by 5 bases and J by 8 bases, 14 bases remained unmatched. This CDR3 contains 18 residues. CDR1 MDHEN and CDR2 SYDVKM come from the germline V gene. The CDR3 DNA reads as TGTGCCAGCAGTCATTTTCCGGGACTAGCGGGAGCGGGGGATGAGCAGTTCTTC. As protein: CASSHFPGLAGAGDEQFF.

The rearrangement links TRBV18 to TRBJ1-2; TRBD1 agrees at 7 bases. Germline CDR1 reads KGHSH; CDR2 reads LQKENI. V lost 2 bases to trimming and J lost 6 bases; unmatched junction nucleotides: 21. The CDR3 is 19 amino acids. CDR3 protein: CASSPGLRTKGQNNHGYTF. The CDR3 DNA follows: TGTGCCAGCTCACCAGGGCTAAGGACGAAGGGACAGAATAATCATGGCTACACCTTC.

The chain joins TRBV9 to TRBJ2-2; TRBD2 agrees at 7 bases. The germline V gene has CDR1 SGDLS and CDR2 YYNGEE. The CDR3 has 14 amino acids. J was trimmed by 4 bases and V by 3 bases; bases with no gene match: 3. The CDR3 DNA follows: TGTGCCAGCAGCGGGCGGGAGAGCACCGGGGAGCTGTTTTTT. It specifies CASSGRESTGELFF.

V gene TRBV2 combines with J gene TRBJ1-2, with D possibly matching TRBD1 (6 bases). CDR1 SNHLY and CDR2 FYNNEI come from the germline V gene. The V end lost 6 bases, the J end lost 0 bases, and 11 bases lay between the germline ends. This CDR3 has 14 residues. CDR3 coding DNA: TGTGCCAGCAGCCGGGACATAACTAACTATGGCTACACCTTC. It specifies CASSRDITNYGYTF.

The V gene is TRBV7-2, the J gene TRBJ2-3; D ambiguous. CDR3 length equals 15 residues. Germline assignment: CDR1 SGHTA and CDR2 FQGNSA. V was shortened by 1 base and J by 4 bases, with 12 bases between the two germline ends. Here the CDR3 DNA reads TGTGCCAGCAGCTTAGTTACGTGGATCGCAGATACGCAGTATTTT. Translation gives CASSLVTWIADTQYF.

The J gene is TRBJ2-5, the V gene TRBV18; D might be TRBD1 (6 bases). The ends were cut back, 2 bases at V and 2 bases at J, with 9 bases in the middle. Per the germline V gene, CDR1 is KGHSH and CDR2 is LQKENI. The CDR3 sequence is 14 residues long. CDR3 bases: TGTGCCAGCTCACCATCCGGGACACAAGAGACCCAGTACTTC. Amino acid sequence: CASSPSGTQETQYF.

The V call is TRBV19, the J call TRBJ1-1; D is unresolved. This CDR3 has 12 residues. Trimming shortened V by 6 bases and J by 0 bases, and 5 bases separated the two germline ends. Germline loops: CDR1 LNHDA, CDR2 SQIVND (reference sequence). For the CDR3, the DNA is TGTGCCAGTAGATTTGTGAACACTGAAGCTTTCTTT. It yields the protein CASRFVNTEAFF. The whole variable domain, remainder taken from reference TRBV19 and TRBJ1-1, is DGGITQSPKYLFRKEGQNVTLSCEQNLNHDAMYWYRQDPGQGLRLIYYSQIVNDFQKGDIAEGYSVSREKKESFPLTVTSAQKNPTAFYLCASRFVNTEAFFGQGTRLTVV.

This rearrangement joins TRBV7-8 to TRBJ1-2; TRBD1 is a possible D gene (6 bases). Trimming shortened V by 1 base and J by 8 bases, and 17 bases separated the two germline ends. The CDR3 extends over 15 amino acids. From germline, CDR1 is SGHVS and CDR2 FQNEAQ. CDR3 nucleotide sequence: TGTGCCAGCAGCTTAGAGTGGCGGGGGGCGGGAGGCTACACCTTC. Residues: CASSLEWRGAGGYTF.

This chain uses TRBV19 with TRBJ2-2, with D perhaps TRBD1 or TRBD2 (5 bases each). Germline assignment: CDR1 LNHDA and CDR2 SQIVND (reference sequence). CDR3 length: 17 residues. V lost 3 bases to trimming and J lost 0 bases, with 14 bases between them. CDR3 sequence: CASSILGTAANTGELFF. In nucleotides, the CDR3 is TGTGCCAGTAGTATTCTAGGGACCGCCGCGAACACCGGGGAGCTGTTTTTT.

The chain carries TRBV9 and TRBJ2-1; TRBD2 aligns across 14 bases. CDR3 length equals 21 residues. The germline CDR1 and CDR2 sequences are SGDLS and YYNGEE. Germline trimming cut 4 bases from V and 1 base from J; bases unmatched to any gene: 16. This CDR3 reads CASSSRLTGTSGGRSYNEQFF. The CDR3 nucleotides read TGTGCCAGCAGCTCTCGACTTACCGGGACTAGCGGGGGCCGATCCTACAATGAGCAGTTCTTC.

Details on this clone: At one of its ends the junction is not consistent with the germline gene, which may arise from a read error. The chain recombines TRBV7-9 with TRBJ1-5; D remains ambiguous. Germline-derived CDR1 and CDR2 are SEHNR and FQNEAQ (reference sequence). This CDR3 comprises 13 residues. The CDR3 protein is CASSLVEGQPQHF. Written as DNA, the CDR3 is TGTGCCAGCAGTTTAGTCGAAGGTCAGCCCCAGCATTTT.

This clone was detected a few times. The rearrangement joins TRBV4-3 to TRBJ2-1; 7 positions match TRBD2. Trimming removed 0 bases from V and 2 bases from J; junction bases left unmatched: 10. This CDR3 spans 18 amino acids. CDR1 LGHNA and CDR2 YSLEER come from the germline V gene. The CDR3 spells CASSQELGGSGPYNEQFF. CDR3 in DNA: TGCGCCAGCAGCCAAGAATTGGGCGGGAGTGGCCCCTACAATGAGCAGTTCTTC.

In its sample, this clone was seen once. The chain employs TRBV27 and TRBJ1-2; 10 bases are shared with TRBD1. The CDR3 spans 14 residues. Germline CDR1 MNHEY, CDR2 SMNVEV (reference sequence). J lost 8 bases, V lost 3 bases, and 6 bases had no gene match. The CDR3, as DNA: TGTGCCAGCAGTTTCTCGGACAGGGGGTTAGGCTACACCTTC. This gives the protein CASSFSDRGLGYTF.

This chain uses TRBV18 with TRBJ2-5; D unresolved. From germline, CDR1 is KGHSH and CDR2 LQKENI. The CDR3 has 14 residues. The germline V and J ends were trimmed by 2 bases and 0 bases, with 7 bases remaining between them. The CDR3 coding sequence is TGTGCCAGCTCACCAGTCATGAACCAAGAGACCCAGTACTTC. It yields the protein CASSPVMNQETQYF.

The chain is built from TRBV28 and TRBJ2-7; TRBD2 aligns across 10 bases. Germline assignment: CDR1 MDHEN and CDR2 SYDVKM. The CDR3 runs to 15 residues. Germline trimming cut 5 bases from V and 3 bases from J; bases unmatched to any gene: 7. This CDR3 reads CASSRAGGADYEQYF. CDR3 DNA: TGTGCCAGCAGTCGAGCGGGAGGGGCTGACTACGAGCAGTACTTC. Using reference TRBV28 and TRBJ2-7 for the parts outside the CDR3, the full variable domain is DVKVTQSSRYLVKRTGEKVFLECVQDMDHENMFWYRQDPGLGLRLIYFSYDVKMKEKGDIPEGYSVSREKKERFSLILESASTNQTSMYLCASSRAGGADYEQYFGPGTRLTVT.

The genes are TRBV3-1 (or the pseudogene TRBV3-2) and TRBJ1-4; D unresolved. The V end was cut by 4 bases, the J end by 8 bases, with 20 bases between. This CDR3 is built from 16 residues. Germline loops: CDR1 LGHDT, CDR2 YNNKEL (reference sequence). In nucleotides, the CDR3 is TGTGCCAGCAGCCTAACCGCGGGCGATTTGGGGGAAAAACTGTTTTTT. It yields the protein CASSLTAGDLGEKLFF.

This rearrangement joins TRBV6-2 or TRBV6-3 to TRBJ1-5; no clear D gene. There are 13 residues in the CDR3. The germline gives CDR1 MNHEY, CDR2 SVGEGT. V lost 2 bases and J lost 0, with 2 bases in between. The CDR3 loop is CASSYDSNQPQHF. CDR3 bases: TGTGCCAGCAGTTACGATAGCAATCAGCCCCAGCATTTT.

Worth noting for this clone: The junction shows a germline mismatch at one end, possibly a read error. The chain joins TRBV19 to TRBJ2-5; D possibly uses TRBD1 or TRBD2 (5 bases each). Germline CDR1 is LNHDA and CDR2 is SQIVND (reference sequence). The CDR3 length is 13 residues. The CDR3 protein is CASSIPGQGTQYF. The CDR3, as DNA: TGTGCCAGTAGTATCCCGGGGCAAGGGACCCAGTACTTC.

The chain couples TRBV24-1 to TRBJ2-1, with 8 bases fitting TRBD1. This CDR3 is built from 14 residues. V lost 5 bases, J lost 6 bases, and 5 bases stayed unmatched. Germline assignment: CDR1 KGHDR and CDR2 SFDVKD. The DNA of the CDR3 is TGTGCCACCAGTGCTTCCGGGACAGGCAATGAGCAGTTCTTC. It encodes CATSASGTGNEQFF.

Turning to this clone: Other DNA variants within this sample encode the same CDR3. The V call is TRBV5-1, the J call TRBJ2-3; 10 positions agree with TRBD2. Trimming took 3 bases from V and 1 from J; bases not matched to a gene: 2. The CDR3 sequence is 15 residues long. CDR1 and CDR2 from the germline V gene are SGHRS and YFSETQ. The CDR3: CASSSGTSGTDTQYF. The CDR3 region has the DNA TGCGCCAGCAGCTCCGGGACTAGCGGCACAGATACGCAGTATTTT.

The V and J genes are TRBV27 and TRBJ2-6; 7 nucleotides line up with TRBD2. The germline V gene has CDR1 MNHEY and CDR2 SMNVEV (reference sequence). The CDR3 spans 15 residues. The trim removed 3 bases at V and 4 bases at J, leaving 3 bases unmatched. The CDR3 loop reads CASSFQRGGANVLTF. DNA for the CDR3: TGTGCCAGCAGTTTCCAGCGGGGAGGGGCCAACGTCCTGACTTTC.

The V call is TRBV6-4, the J call TRBJ2-2; TRBD2 agrees at 7 bases. This CDR3 comprises 16 residues. Germline CDR1 reads MRHNA; CDR2 reads SNTAGT. V lost 5 bases to trimming and J lost 9 bases; unmatched junction nucleotides: 15. The CDR3 loop reads CASSPRGETQGRELFF. In DNA form, the CDR3 reads TGTGCCAGCAGTCCCCGGGGGGAGACCCAGGGACGGGAGCTGTTTTTT.

The J gene is TRBJ1-1, the V gene TRBV27; a possible D gene is TRBD1 (5 bases). The CDR3 consists of 14 residues. Per germline, CDR1 MNHEY and CDR2 SMNVEV (reference sequence). V shed 5 bases and J shed 0 bases, with 10 bases lying between them. Here the CDR3 reads CASSPRGVNTEAFF. The CDR3 region has the DNA TGTGCCAGCAGTCCACGGGGGGTGAACACTGAAGCTTTCTTT.

The chain recombines TRBV10-2 with TRBJ1-2, with D possibly matching TRBD1 (6 bases). Trimming took off 7 bases at V and 9 bases at J, with 21 bases between the two ends. Germline CDR1 WSHSY, CDR2 SAAADI. The CDR3 extends over 14 amino acids. DNA of the CDR3: TGCGCCAGCATGGCAGGGCGGCAGGGGTCGAGCTACACCTTC. The encoded protein is CASMAGRQGSSYTF.

The chain links TRBV5-5 to TRBJ2-1; D unclear. This CDR3 is 12 amino acids long. Trimming took 4 bases from V and 16 from J, leaving 18 bases between them. The V gene's germline CDR1 is SGHKS and CDR2 YYEKEE (reference sequence). Here the CDR3 reads CASSILDGRSFF. The CDR3 nucleotides are TGTGCCAGCAGCATCCTCGACGGGCGAAGTTTCTTC.

This chain joins TRBV2 and TRBJ1-1; 7 nucleotides match TRBD1. This CDR3 comprises 13 residues. Germline V gives CDR1 SNHLY, CDR2 FYNNEI. The V and J ends lost 6 bases and 7 bases, in that order; junction bases with no gene match: 8. The CDR3 nucleotides are TGTGCCAGCAGGCCTAACAGGGGTGGTGAAGCTTTCTTT. Residues: CASRPNRGGEAFF.